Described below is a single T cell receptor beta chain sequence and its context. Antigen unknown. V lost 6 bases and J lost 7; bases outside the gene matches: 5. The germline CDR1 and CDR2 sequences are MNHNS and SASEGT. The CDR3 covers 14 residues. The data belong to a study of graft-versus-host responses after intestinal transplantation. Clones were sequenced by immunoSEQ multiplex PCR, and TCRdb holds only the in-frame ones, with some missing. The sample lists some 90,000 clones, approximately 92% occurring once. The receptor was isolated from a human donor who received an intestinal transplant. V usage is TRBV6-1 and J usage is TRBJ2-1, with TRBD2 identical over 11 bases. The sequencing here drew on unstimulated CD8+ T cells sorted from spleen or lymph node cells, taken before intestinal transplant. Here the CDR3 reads CASSLAGGANEQFF. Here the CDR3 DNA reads TGTGCCAGCAGCCTAGCGGGGGGTGCAAATGAGCAGTTCTTC.